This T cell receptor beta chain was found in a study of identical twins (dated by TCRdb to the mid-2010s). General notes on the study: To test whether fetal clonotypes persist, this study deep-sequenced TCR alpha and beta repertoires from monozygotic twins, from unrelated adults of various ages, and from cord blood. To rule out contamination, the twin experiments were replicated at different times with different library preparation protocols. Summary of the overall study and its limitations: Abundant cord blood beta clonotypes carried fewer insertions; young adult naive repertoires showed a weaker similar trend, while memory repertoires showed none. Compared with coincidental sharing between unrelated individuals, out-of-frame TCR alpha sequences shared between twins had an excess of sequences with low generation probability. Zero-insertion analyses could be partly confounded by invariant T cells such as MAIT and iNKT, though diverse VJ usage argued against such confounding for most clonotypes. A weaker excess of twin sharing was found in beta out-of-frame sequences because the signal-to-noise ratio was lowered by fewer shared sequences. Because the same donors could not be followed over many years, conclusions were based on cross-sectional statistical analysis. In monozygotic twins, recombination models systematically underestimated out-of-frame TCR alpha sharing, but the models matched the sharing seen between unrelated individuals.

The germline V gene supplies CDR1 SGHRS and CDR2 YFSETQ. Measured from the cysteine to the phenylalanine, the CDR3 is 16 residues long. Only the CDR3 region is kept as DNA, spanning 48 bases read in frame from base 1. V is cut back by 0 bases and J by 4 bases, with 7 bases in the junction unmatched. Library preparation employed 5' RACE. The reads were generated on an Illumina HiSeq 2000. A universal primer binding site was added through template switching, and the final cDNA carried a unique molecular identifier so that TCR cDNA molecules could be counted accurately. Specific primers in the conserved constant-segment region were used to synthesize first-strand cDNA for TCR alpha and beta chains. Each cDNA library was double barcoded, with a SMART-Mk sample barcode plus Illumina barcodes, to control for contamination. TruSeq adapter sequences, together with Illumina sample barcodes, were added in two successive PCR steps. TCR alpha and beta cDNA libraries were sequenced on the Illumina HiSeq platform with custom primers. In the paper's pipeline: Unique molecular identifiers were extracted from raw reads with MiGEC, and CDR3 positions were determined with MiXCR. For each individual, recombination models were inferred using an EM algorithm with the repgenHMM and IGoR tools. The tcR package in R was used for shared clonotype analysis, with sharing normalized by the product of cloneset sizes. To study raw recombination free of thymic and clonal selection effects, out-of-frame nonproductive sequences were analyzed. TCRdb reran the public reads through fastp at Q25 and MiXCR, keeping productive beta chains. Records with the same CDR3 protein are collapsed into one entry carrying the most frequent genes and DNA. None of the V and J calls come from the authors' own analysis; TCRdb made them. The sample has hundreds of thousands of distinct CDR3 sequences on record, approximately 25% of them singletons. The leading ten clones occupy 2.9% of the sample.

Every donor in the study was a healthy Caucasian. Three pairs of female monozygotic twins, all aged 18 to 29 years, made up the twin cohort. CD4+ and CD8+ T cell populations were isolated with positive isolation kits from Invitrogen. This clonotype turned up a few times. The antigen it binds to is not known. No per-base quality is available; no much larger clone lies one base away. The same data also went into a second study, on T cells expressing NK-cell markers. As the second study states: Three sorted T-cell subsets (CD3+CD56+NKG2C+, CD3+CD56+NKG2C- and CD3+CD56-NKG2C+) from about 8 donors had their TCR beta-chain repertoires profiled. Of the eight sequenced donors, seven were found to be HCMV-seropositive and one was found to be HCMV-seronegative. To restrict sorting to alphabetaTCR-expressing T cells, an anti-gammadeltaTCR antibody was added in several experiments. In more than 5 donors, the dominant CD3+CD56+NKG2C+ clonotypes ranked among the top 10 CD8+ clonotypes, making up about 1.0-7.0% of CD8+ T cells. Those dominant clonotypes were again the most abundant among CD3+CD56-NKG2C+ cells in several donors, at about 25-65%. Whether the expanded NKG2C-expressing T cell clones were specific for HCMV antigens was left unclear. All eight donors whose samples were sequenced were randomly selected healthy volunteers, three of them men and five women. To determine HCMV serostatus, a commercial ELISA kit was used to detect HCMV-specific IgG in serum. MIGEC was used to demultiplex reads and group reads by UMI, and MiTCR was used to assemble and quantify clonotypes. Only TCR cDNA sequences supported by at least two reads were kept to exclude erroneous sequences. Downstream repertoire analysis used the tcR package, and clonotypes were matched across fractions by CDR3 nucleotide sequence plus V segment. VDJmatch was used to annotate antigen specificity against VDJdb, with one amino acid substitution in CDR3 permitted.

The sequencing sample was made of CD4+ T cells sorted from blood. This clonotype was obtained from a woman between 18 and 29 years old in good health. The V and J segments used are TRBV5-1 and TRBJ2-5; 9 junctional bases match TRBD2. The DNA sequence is TGCGCCAGCAGCTTGGGAGCTAGCGGGATTCGAGAGACCCAGTACTTC. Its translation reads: CASSLGASGIRETQYF. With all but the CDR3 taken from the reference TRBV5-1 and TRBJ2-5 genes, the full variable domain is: KAGVTQTPRYLIKTRGQQVTLSCSPISGHRSVSWYQQTPGQGLQFLFEYFSETQRNKGNFPGRFSGRQFSNSRSEMNVSTLELGDSALYLCASSLGASGIRETQYFGPGTRLLVL.